The 19 T cell receptor beta chains listed next were all sequenced from one sample in a study of cytomegalovirus exposure and HLA in healthy donors. It was with 60 Vbeta and 13 Jbeta primers that the PCR ran. Method: immunoSEQ multiplex PCR; TCRdb's copy keeps in-frame clones and lacks some. The specimen's table records some 33,000 clones. The sequencing sample was made of PBMCs. Receptors were obtained from a female donor in good health and CMV-seronegative.

This sequence joins TRBV18 and TRBJ2-3, with 10 positions matching TRBD1. The germline CDR1 and CDR2 sequences are KGHSH and LQKENI. This CDR3 contains 16 residues. The ends lost 1 base at V and 0 bases at J; junction bases unmatched: 1. The CDR3 reads CASSPQGQGSTDTQYF. The CDR3 nucleotides are TGTGCCAGCTCACCACAGGGACAGGGGAGCACAGATACGCAGTATTTT.

The chain carries TRBV5-1 and TRBJ2-1; D may be TRBD1 (6 bases). In germline, CDR1 is SGHRS, CDR2 YFSETQ. The CDR3 length is 15 residues. The V end lost 4 bases, the J end lost 5 bases, and 16 bases lay between the germline ends. The CDR3 DNA follows: TGCGCCAGCAGCCCACCGGCGAGACAGGACAATGAGCAGTTCTTC. This sequence encodes CASSPPARQDNEQFF.

The chain is built from TRBV5-1 and TRBJ2-5, with unresolved D. Germline CDR1 reads SGHRS; CDR2 reads YFSETQ. CDR3 length: 14 residues. V was clipped by 0 bases and J by 1 base, with 7 bases between them. The CDR3 DNA reads as TGCGCCAGCAGCTTGGTGGGCAGCCAAGAGACCCAGTACTTC. It is translated as CASSLVGSQETQYF.

V gene TRBV10-3 combines with J gene TRBJ2-7; TRBD2 might be the D (6 bases). The CDR3 extends over 14 amino acids. The germline V gene has CDR1 ENHRY and CDR2 SYGVKD. Trimming shortened V by 5 bases and J by 0 bases, and 11 bases separated the two germline ends. CDR3 sequence reads: CAISPGLSSYEQYF. The CDR3 region has the DNA TGTGCCATCAGTCCTGGACTAAGCTCCTACGAGCAGTACTTC.

This chain links TRBV5-1 with TRBJ2-3; D not certain. Germline V gene lookup returns CDR1 SGHRS and CDR2 YFSETQ. Between the trimmed V and J ends, which lost 0 bases and 5 bases, there was a span of 10 bases. The length of the CDR3 is 14 residues. CDR3 sequence (DNA): TGCGCCAGCAGCTTGGACTCCACTGGAGATACGCAGTATTTT. Amino acid sequence: CASSLDSTGDTQYF.

The rearrangement uses TRBV6-5 and TRBJ1-1; perhaps TRBD1 as D (5 bases). Trimming took off 4 bases at V and 1 base at J, with 13 bases between the two ends. The CDR3 runs to 15 residues. CDR1 is MNHEY and CDR2 is SVGAGI in the germline V gene. This CDR3 is CASSSRQWENTEAFF. CDR3 coding DNA: TGTGCCAGCAGTTCCAGACAGTGGGAGAACACTGAAGCTTTCTTT.

This chain connects TRBV6-6 to TRBJ1-4, with D possibly matching TRBD1 (6 bases). This CDR3 is 14 amino acids long. The germline gives CDR1 MNHNY, CDR2 SVGAGI (reference sequence). V was clipped by 1 base and J by 5 bases, with 8 bases between them. This chain's CDR3 is CASSYLGANEKLFF. DNA of the CDR3: TGTGCCAGCAGTTACTTGGGGGCAAATGAAAAACTGTTTTTT.

This chain uses TRBV6-1 with TRBJ1-3; no definite D call. V dropped 2 bases and J dropped 8 bases, with 4 bases sitting between them. The CDR3 length is 11 residues. Germline V gene lookup returns CDR1 MNHNS and CDR2 SASEGT. The CDR3 loop reads CASSERDTIYF. The CDR3 bases are TGTGCCAGCAGTGAAAGAGACACCATATATTTT.

The J gene is TRBJ2-1, the V gene TRBV7-6; 10 bases are shared with TRBD2. Germline CDR1 reads SGHVS; CDR2 reads FNYEAQ. The CDR3 is 19 residues long. The V segment lost 1 base and the J segment 8 bases; nucleotides outside the gene matches: 17. The CDR3, as DNA: TGTGCCAGCAGCTTAGGTATAGGAGCGGGGGGGGCGACTAGGGATGAGCAGTTCTTC. Its translation: CASSLGIGAGGATRDEQFF.

As DNA, the CDR3 is TGTGCCAGCAGTCCACAGTATGGCTACACCTTC. It encodes CASSPQYGYTF. V gene TRBV11-2 combines with J gene TRBJ1-2; D not certain. The CDR3 loop spans 11 amino acids. From germline, CDR1 is SGHAT and CDR2 FQNNGV. V lost 6 bases and J 5 bases, leaving 7 bases between the germline ends.

The rearrangement uses TRBV19 and TRBJ2-3, with 9 nucleotides matching TRBD1. The CDR3 loop spans 18 amino acids. V was pared by 0 bases and J by 2 bases, with 9 bases of the junction left unmatched. The germline V gene has CDR1 LNHDA and CDR2 SQIVND (reference sequence). This chain's CDR3 is CASSIEEKGDRATDTQYF. CDR3 DNA: TGTGCCAGTAGTATAGAGGAGAAAGGGGACAGGGCCACAGATACGCAGTATTTT. The variable domain in full, completed from reference TRBV19 and TRBJ2-3, reads DGGITQSPKYLFRKEGQNVTLSCEQNLNHDAMYWYRQDPGQGLRLIYYSQIVNDFQKGDIAEGYSVSREKKESFPLTVTSAQKNPTAFYLCASSIEEKGDRATDTQYFGPGTRLTVL.

The chain uses TRBV7-9 and TRBJ2-7; 9 nucleotides line up with TRBD1. Trimming at V came to 5 bases and at J to 4 bases, leaving 18 bases not matched to a gene. Germline loops: CDR1 SEHNR, CDR2 FQNEAQ (reference sequence). This CDR3 region has 18 residues. Here the CDR3 reads CASSISPLIKDRGYEQYF. For the CDR3, the DNA is TGTGCCAGCAGCATCTCACCCTTAATAAAGGACAGGGGATACGAGCAGTACTTC.

The chain uses TRBV9 and TRBJ2-2; D is unclear. CDR1 is SGDLS and CDR2 is YYNGEE in the germline V gene. V lost 4 bases and J 4 bases, leaving 8 bases between the germline ends. There are 13 residues in the CDR3. CDR3 DNA: TGTGCCAGCAGCCCCACAGTCACCGGGGAGCTGTTTTTT. The encoded protein is CASSPTVTGELFF. Drawing the rest from reference TRBV9 and TRBJ2-2, the complete variable domain is DSGVTQTPKHLITATGQRVTLRCSPRSGDLSVYWYQQSLDQGLQFLIQYYNGEERAKGNILERFSAQQFPDLHSELNLSSLELGDSALYFCASSPTVTGELFFGEGSRLTVL.

The genes are TRBV7-9 and TRBJ1-2, with TRBD1 matching over 7 bases. Germline values: CDR1 SEHNR, CDR2 FQNEAQ (reference sequence). Trimming removed 5 bases from V and 5 bases from J; junction bases left unmatched: 5. CDR3 length: 13 amino acids. The CDR3 loop reads CASSLDRVYGYTF. The CDR3, as DNA: TGTGCCAGCAGCCTAGACAGGGTTTATGGCTACACCTTC.

The chain carries TRBV28 and TRBJ1-2, with 9 bases that match TRBD1. Per the germline V gene, CDR1 is MDHEN and CDR2 is SYDVKM. This CDR3 is built from 16 residues. V shed 8 bases, J shed 6 bases, and the junction held 16 bases outside the gene matches. CDR3 in DNA: TGTGCCAGCTACCTACAGGGGGCGAATGGTGGAGATGGCTACACCTTC. It encodes CASYLQGANGGDGYTF.

The V and J genes are TRBV2 and TRBJ2-5, with TRBD2 matching 12 bases. V was clipped by 6 bases and J by 2 bases; unmatched bases: 4. The CDR3 consists of 15 residues. Germline lookup yields CDR1 SNHLY and CDR2 FYNNEI. CDR3 residues: CASRNGLAGQETQYF. The CDR3 nucleotides read TGTGCCAGCAGGAATGGACTAGCGGGACAAGAGACCCAGTACTTC.

Note on this clone: One junction end disagrees with the germline gene, perhaps due to a read error. The chain joins TRBV7-9 to TRBJ2-5; a weak D match, TRBD2 (6 bases). The CDR3 is 15 residues long. The germline V gene encodes CDR1 SEHNR and CDR2 FQNEAQ (reference sequence). In nucleotides, the CDR3 is TGTGCCGGCAGGATCCGGGATTACGGAGGGGAGACCCAGTACTTC. Translation gives CAGRIRDYGGETQYF.

Written as DNA, the CDR3 is TGTGCCAGCAGTTACTTCGGACAGTTTGAAGCTTTCTTT. Translating gives CASSYFGQFEAFF. V is TRBV6-6 and J is TRBJ1-1, with D perhaps matching TRBD1 (6 bases). The V end was cut by 1 base, the J end by 7 bases, with 10 bases between. Germline lookup yields CDR1 MNHNY and CDR2 SVGAGI (reference sequence). The CDR3 has 13 residues.

The chain couples TRBV11-3 to TRBJ1-6; 10 nucleotides agree with TRBD1. The V gene's germline CDR1 is SGHNT and CDR2 YENEEA. This CDR3 region has 14 residues. Unmatched junction bases numbered 4, after V lost 4 bases and J lost 10 bases. The CDR3 region has the DNA TGTGCCAGCAGCTCGACAGGGGGCAGGTCACCCCTCCACTTT. This sequence encodes CASSSTGGRSPLHF.